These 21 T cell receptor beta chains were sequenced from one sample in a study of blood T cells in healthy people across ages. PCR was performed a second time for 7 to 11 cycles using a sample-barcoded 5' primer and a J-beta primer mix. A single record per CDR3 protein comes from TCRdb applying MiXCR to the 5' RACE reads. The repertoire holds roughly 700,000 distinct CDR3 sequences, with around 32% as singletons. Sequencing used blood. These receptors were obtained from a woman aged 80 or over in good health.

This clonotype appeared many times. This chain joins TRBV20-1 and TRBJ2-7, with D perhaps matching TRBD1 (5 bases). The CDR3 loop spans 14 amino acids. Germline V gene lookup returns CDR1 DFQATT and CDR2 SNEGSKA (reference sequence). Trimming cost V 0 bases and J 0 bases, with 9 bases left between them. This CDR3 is CSARERGFSYEQYF. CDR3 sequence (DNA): TGCAGTGCTAGAGAAAGGGGATTCTCCTACGAGCAGTACTTC.

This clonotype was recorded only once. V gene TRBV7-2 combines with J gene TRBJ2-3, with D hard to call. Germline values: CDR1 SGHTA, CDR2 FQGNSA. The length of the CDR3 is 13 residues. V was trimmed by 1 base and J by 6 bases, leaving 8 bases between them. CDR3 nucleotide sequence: TGTGCCAGCAGCTTAGAACGGCGCGATACGCAGTATTTT. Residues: CASSLERRDTQYF.

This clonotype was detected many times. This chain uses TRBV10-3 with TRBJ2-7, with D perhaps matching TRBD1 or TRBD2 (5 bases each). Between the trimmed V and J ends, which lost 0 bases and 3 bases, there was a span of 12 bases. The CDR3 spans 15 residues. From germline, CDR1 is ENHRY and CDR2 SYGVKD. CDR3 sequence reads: CAISESQAGSYEQYF. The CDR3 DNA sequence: TGTGCCATCAGTGAGTCCCAGGCAGGGAGCTACGAGCAGTACTTC.

CDR3 nucleotide sequence: TGCAGTGCTAGAGATCCAGCGGGAGGGAACTACGAGCAGTACTTC. Its translation: CSARDPAGGNYEQYF. V gene TRBV20-1 combines with J gene TRBJ2-7; 10 bases map to TRBD2. Germline trimming cut 0 bases from V and 3 bases from J; bases unmatched to any gene: 5. Germline V gene sequence: CDR1 DFQATT, CDR2 SNEGSKA (reference sequence). This CDR3 is built from 15 residues.

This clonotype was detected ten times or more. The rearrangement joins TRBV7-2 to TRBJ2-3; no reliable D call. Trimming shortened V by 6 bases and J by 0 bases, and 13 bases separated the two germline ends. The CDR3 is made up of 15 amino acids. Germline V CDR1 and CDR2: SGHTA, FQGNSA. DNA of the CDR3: TGTGCCAGCAGTTCTTCTGGCCAGAGCACAGATACGCAGTATTTT. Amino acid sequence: CASSSSGQSTDTQYF.

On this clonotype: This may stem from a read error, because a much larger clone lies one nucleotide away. CDR3 sequence reads: CASSKEVVGDLNYEQYF. In nucleotides, the CDR3 is TGTGCCAGCAGCAAAGAAGTCGTGGGGGACTTAAACTACGAGCAGTACTTC. V is TRBV21-1 and J is TRBJ2-4; the table's D call, TRBD2, was not checked against the DNA. Gene TRBJ2-7 matches the end of the DNA better, so the J call may be wrong. TRBV21-1 is a pseudogene locus. The CDR3 spans 17 residues.

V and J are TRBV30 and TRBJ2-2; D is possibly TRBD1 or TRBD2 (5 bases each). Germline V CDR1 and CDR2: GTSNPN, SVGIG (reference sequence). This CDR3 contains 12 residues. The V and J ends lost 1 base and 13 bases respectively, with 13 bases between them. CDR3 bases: TGTGCCTGGAGTGCCGGGACCCCGGGGCTGTTTTTT. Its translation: CAWSAGTPGLFF.

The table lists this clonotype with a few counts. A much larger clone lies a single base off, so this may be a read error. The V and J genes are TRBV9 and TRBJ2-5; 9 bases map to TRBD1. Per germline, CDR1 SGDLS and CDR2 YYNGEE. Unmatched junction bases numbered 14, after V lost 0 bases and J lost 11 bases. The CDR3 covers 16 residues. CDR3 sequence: CASSVASGQGINEQYF. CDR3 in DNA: TGTGCCAGCAGCGTAGCCTCGGGACAGGGAATCAATGAGCAGTACTTC.

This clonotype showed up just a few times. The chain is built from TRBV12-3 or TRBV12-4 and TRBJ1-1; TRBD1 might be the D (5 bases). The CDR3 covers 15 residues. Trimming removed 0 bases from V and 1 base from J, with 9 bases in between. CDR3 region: CASSLARGSNTEAFF. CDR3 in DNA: TGTGCCAGCAGTTTAGCACGGGGGTCGAACACTGAAGCTTTCTTT.

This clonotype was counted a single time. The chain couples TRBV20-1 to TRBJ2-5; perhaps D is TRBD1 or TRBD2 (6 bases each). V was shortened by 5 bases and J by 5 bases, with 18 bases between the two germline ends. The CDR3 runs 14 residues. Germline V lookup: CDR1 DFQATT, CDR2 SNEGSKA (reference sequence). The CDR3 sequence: CSASGAGPLETQYF. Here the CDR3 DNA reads TGCAGTGCTTCGGGGGCGGGACCTCTTGAGACCCAGTACTTC.

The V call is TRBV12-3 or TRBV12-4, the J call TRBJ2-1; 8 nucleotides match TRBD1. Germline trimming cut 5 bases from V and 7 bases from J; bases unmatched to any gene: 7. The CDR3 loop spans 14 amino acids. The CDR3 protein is CASSPYRGLNEQFF. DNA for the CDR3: TGTGCCAGCAGTCCTTACAGGGGGTTAAATGAGCAGTTCTTC.

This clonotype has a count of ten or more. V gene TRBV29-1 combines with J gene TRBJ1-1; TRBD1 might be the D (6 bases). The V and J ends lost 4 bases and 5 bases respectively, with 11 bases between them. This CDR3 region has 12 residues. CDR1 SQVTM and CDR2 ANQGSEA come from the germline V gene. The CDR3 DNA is TGCAGCGTTGCAAGGCAGGGGACTGAAGCTTTCTTT. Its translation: CSVARQGTEAFF.

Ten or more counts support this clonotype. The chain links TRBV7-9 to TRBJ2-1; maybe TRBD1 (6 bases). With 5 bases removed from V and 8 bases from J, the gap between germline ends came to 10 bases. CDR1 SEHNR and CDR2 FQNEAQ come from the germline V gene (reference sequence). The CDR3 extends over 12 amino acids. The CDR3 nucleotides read TGTGCCAGCAGCCGGACAGTTTATGAGCAGTTCTTC. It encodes CASSRTVYEQFF.

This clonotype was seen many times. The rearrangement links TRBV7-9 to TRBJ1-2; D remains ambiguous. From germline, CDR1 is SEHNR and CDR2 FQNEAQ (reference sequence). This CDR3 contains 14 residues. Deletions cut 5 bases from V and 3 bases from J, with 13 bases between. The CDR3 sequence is CASSPWEFHYGYTF. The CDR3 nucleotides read TGTGCCAGCAGCCCCTGGGAGTTCCACTATGGCTACACCTTC.

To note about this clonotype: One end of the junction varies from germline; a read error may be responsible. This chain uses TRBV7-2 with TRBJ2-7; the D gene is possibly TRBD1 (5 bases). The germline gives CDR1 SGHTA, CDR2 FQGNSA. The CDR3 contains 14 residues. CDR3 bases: TGTGCCAGCAGCTTGGGGCATAATTCCTGCGAGCAGTACTTC. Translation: CASSLGHNSCEQYF.

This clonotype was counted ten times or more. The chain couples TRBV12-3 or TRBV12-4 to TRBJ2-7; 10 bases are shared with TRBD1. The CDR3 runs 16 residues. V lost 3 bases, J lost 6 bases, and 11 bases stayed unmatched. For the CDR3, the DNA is TGTGCCAGCAGTTTTTATGGCCGGGACAGGGGAGGCGAGCAGTACTTC. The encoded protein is CASSFYGRDRGGEQYF.

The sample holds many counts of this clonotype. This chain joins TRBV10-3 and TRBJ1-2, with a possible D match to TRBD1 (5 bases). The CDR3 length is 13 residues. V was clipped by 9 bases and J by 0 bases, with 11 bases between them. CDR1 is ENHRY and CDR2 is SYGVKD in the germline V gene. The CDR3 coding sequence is TGTGCCATTTTGACAGAAACTAACTATGGCTACACCTTC. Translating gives CAILTETNYGYTF.

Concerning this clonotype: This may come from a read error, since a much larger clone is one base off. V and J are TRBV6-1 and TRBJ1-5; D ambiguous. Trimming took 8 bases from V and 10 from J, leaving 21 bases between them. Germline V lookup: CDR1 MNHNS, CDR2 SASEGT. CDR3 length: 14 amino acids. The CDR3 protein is CASLPRTNCAPQHF. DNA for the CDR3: TGTGCCAGCCTTCCTCGGACTAATTGTGCCCCCCAGCATTTT.

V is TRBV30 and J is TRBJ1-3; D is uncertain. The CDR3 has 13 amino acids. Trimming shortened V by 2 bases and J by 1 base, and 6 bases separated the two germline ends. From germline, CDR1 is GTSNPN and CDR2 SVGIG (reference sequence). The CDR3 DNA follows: TGTGCCTGGAGTCGCGATTCTGGAAACACCATATATTTT. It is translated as CAWSRDSGNTIYF.

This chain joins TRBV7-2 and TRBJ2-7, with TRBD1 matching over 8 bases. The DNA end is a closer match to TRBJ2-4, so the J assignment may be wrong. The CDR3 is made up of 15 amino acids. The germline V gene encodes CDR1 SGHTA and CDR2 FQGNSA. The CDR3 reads CASRWGRGPKNIQYF. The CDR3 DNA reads TGTGCCAGCCGATGGGGCAGGGGGCCCAAAAACATTCAGTACTTC.

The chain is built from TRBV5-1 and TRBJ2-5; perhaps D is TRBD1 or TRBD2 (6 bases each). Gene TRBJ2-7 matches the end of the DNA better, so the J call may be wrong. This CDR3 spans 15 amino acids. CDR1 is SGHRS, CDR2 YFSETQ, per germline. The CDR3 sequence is CASSLSWGATYEQYF. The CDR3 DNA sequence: TGCGCCAGCAGCTTGTCATGGGGGGCAACCTACGAGCAGTACTTC.